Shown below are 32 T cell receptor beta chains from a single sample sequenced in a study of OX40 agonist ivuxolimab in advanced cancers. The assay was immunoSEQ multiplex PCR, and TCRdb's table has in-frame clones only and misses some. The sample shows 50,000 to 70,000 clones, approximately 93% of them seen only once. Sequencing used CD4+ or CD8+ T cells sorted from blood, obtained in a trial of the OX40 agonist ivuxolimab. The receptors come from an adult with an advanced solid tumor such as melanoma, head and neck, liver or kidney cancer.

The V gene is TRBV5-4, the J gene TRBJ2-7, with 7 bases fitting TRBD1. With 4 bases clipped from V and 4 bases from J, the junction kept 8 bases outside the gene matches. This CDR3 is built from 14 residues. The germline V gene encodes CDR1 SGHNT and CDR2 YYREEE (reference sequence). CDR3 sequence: CASSPAGGMYEQYF. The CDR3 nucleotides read TGTGCCAGCAGCCCGGCAGGGGGAATGTACGAGCAGTACTTC.

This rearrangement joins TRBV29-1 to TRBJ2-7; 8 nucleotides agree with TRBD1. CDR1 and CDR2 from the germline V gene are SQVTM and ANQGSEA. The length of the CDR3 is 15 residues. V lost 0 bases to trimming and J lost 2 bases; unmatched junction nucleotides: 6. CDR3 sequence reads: CSVEDIGQGTYEQYF. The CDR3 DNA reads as TGCAGCGTTGAAGATATCGGACAGGGTACCTACGAGCAGTACTTC.

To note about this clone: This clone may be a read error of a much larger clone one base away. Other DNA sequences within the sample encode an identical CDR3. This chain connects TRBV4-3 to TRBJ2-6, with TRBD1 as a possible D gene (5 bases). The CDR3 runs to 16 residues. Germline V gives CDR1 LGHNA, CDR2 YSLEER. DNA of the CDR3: TGCGCCAGCAGTCCCGACTCTTCCTCTGGGGCCAATGTCCTGACTTTC. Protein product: CASSPDSSSGANVLTF.

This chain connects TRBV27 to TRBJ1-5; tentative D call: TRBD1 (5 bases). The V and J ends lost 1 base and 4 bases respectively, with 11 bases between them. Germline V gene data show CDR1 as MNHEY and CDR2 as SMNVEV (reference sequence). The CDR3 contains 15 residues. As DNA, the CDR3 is TGTGCCAGCAGTTTATGGGCTGGGGGAAATCAGCCCCAGCATTTT. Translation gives CASSLWAGGNQPQHF.

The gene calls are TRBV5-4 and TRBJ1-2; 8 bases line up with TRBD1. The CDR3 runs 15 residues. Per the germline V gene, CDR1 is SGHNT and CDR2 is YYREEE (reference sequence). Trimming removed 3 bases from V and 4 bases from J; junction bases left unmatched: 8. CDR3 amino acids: CASSSSTQGAYGYTF. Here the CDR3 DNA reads TGTGCCAGCAGCTCTTCAACCCAGGGGGCCTATGGCTACACCTTC. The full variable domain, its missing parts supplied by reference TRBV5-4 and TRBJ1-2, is ETGVTQSPTHLIKTRGQQVTLRCSSQSGHNTVSWYQQALGQGPQFIFQYYREEENGRGNFPPRFSGLQFPNYSSELNVNALELDDSALYLCASSSSTQGAYGYTFGSGTRLTVV.

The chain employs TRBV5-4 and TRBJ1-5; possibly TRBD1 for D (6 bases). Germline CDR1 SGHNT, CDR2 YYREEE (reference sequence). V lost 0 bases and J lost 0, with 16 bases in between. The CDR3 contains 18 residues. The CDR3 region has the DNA TGTGCCAGCAGCTTGGAGGGCCTGGCAGGGGCTAGCAATCAGCCCCAGCATTTT. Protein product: CASSLEGLAGASNQPQHF.

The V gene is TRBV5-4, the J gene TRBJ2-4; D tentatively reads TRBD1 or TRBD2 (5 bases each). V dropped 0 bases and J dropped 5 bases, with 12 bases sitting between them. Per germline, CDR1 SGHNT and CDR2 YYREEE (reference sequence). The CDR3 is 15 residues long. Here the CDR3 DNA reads TGTGCCAGCAGCTTGGGACGGGGACGCGAAAACATTCAGTACTTC. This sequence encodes CASSLGRGRENIQYF.

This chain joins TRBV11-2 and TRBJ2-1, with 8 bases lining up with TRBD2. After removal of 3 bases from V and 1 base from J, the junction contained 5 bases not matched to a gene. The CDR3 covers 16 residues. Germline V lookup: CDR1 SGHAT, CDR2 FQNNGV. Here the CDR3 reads CASSFFSGMSYNEQFF. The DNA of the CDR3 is TGTGCCAGCAGCTTTTTTAGCGGGATGTCCTACAATGAGCAGTTCTTC.

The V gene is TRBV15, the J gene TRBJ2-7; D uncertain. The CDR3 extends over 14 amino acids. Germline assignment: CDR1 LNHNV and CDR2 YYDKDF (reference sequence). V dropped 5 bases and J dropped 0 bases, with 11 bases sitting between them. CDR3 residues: CATSGSLSSYEQYF. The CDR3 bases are TGTGCCACCAGCGGATCCTTGAGCTCCTACGAGCAGTACTTC. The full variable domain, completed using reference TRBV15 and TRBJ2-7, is DAMVIQNPRYQVTQFGKPVTLSCSQTLNHNVMYWYQQKSSQAPKLLFHYYDKDFNNEADTPDNFQSRRPNTSFCFLDIRSPGLGDTAMYLCATSGSLSSYEQYFGPGTRLTVT.

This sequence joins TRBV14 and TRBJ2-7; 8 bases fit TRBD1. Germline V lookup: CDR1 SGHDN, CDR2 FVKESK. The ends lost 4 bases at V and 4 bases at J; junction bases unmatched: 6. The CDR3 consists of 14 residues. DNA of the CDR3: TGTGCCAGCAGCCCTCGACAGGGGCCTTACGAGCAGTACTTC. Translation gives CASSPRQGPYEQYF.

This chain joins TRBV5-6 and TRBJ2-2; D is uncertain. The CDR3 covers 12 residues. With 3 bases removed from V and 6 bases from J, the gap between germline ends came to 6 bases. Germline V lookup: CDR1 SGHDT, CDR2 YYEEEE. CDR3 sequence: CASSWASGELFF. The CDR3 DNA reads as TGTGCCAGCAGCTGGGCGTCCGGGGAGCTGTTTTTT.

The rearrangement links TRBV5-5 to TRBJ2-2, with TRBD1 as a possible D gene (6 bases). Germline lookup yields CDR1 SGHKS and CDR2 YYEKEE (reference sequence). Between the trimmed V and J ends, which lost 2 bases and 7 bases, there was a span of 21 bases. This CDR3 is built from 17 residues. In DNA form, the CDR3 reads TGTGCCAGCAGCTTAAGCCTAACAGGGCCCCTGGGCGGGGAGCTGTTTTTT. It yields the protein CASSLSLTGPLGGELFF.

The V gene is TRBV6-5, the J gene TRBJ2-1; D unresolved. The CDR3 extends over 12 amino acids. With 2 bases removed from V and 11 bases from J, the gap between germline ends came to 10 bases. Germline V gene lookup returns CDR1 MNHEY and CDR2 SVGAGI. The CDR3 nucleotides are TGTGCCAGCAGTTACCCCCCGAGGCAGCAGTTCTTC. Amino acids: CASSYPPRQQFF.

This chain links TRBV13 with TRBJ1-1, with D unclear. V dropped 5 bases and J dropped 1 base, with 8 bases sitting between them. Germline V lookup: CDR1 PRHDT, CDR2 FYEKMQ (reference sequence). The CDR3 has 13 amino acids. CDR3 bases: TGTGCCAGCAGCCTCCGCCAGAACACTGAAGCTTTCTTT. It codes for CASSLRQNTEAFF.

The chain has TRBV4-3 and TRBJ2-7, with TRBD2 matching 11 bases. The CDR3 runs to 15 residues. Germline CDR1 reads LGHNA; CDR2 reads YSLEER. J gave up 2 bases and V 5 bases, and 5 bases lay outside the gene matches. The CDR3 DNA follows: TGCGCCAGCAGCGTAGGGACTAGCGGAGCCTACGAGCAGTACTTC. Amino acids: CASSVGTSGAYEQYF.

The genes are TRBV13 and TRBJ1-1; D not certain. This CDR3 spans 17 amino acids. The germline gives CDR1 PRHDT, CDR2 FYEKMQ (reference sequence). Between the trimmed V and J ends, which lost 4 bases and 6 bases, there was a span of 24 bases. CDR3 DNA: TGTGCCAGCAGCTCCCGTTCTGTCTCCTCGTCGAGGGCTGAAGCTTTCTTT. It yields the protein CASSSRSVSSSRAEAFF.

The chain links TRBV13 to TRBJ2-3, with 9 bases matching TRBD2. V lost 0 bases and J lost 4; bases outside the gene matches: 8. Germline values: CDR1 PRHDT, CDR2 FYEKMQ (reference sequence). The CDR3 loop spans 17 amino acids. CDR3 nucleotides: TGTGCCAGCAGCTTAGGGAAACCTAGCGGGACTTCAGATACGCAGTATTTT. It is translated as CASSLGKPSGTSDTQYF.

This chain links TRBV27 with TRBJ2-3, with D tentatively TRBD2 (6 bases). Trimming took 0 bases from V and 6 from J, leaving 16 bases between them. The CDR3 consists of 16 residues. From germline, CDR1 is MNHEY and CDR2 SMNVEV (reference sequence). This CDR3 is CASSLSGGPGSDTQYF. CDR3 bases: TGTGCCAGCAGTTTATCGGGAGGTCCGGGGTCGGATACGCAGTATTTT.

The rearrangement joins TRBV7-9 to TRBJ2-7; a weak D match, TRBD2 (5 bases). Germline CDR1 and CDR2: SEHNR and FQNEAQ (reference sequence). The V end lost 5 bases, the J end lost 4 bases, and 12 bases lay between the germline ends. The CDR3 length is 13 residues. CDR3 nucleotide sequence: TGTGCCAGCAGCCCGGGATTGAATTACGAGCAGTACTTC. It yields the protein CASSPGLNYEQYF.

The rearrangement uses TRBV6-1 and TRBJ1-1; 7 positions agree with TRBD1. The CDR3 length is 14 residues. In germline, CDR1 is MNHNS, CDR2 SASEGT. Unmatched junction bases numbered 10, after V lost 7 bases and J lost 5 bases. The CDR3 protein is CASTPNRGKTEAFF. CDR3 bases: TGTGCCAGCACCCCTAACAGGGGTAAGACTGAAGCTTTCTTT.

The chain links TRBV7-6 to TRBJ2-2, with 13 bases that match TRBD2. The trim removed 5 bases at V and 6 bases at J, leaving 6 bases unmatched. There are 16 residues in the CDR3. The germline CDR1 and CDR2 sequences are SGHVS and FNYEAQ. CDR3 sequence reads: CASSGGLAGVPGELFF. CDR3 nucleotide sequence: TGTGCCAGCAGCGGAGGACTAGCGGGAGTTCCCGGGGAGCTGTTTTTT.

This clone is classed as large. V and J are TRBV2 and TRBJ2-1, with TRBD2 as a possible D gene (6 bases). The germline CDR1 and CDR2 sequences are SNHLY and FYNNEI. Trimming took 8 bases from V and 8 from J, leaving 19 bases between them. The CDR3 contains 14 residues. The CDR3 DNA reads TGTGCCAGCCAGAAGGAGTCGGGAGCGGATGAGCAGTTCTTC. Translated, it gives CASQKESGADEQFF.

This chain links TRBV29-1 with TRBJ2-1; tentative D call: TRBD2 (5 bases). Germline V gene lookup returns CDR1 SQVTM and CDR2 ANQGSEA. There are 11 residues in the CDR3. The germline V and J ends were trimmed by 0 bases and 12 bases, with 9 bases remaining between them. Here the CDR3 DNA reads TGCAGCGTTGAAGATTTGGCGGGGCAGTTCTTC. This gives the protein CSVEDLAGQFF.

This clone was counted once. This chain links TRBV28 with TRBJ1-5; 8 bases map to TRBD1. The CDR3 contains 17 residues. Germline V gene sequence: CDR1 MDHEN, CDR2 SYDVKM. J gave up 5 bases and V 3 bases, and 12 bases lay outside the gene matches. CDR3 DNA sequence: TGTGCCAGCAGTTTCTCCCTGACAGGGGATAAGGATCAGCCCCAGCATTTT. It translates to CASSFSLTGDKDQPQHF.

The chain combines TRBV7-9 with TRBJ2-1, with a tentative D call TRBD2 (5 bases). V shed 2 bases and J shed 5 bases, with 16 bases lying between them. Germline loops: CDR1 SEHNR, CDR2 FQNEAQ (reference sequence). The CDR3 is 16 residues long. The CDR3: CASSLTGLRKHNEQFF. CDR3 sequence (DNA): TGTGCCAGCAGCTTAACTGGACTCCGAAAGCACAATGAGCAGTTCTTC.

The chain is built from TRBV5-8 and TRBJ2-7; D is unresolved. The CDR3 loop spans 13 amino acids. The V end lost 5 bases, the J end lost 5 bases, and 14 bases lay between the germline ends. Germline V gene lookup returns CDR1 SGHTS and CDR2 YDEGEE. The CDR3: CASRTRGRDEQYF. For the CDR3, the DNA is TGTGCCAGCAGAACGAGAGGAAGGGACGAGCAGTACTTC. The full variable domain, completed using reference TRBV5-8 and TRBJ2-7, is EAGVTQSPTHLIKTRGQQATLRCSPISGHTSVYWYQQALGLGLQFLLWYDEGEERNRGNFPPRFSGRQFPNYSSELNVNALELEDSALYLCASRTRGRDEQYFGPGTRLTVT.

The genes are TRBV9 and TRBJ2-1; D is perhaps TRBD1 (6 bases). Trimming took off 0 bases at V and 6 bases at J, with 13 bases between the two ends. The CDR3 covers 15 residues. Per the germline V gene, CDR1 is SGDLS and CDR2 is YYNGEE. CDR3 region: CASSVVRGGINEQFF. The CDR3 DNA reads TGTGCCAGCAGCGTAGTGAGAGGGGGTATCAATGAGCAGTTCTTC.

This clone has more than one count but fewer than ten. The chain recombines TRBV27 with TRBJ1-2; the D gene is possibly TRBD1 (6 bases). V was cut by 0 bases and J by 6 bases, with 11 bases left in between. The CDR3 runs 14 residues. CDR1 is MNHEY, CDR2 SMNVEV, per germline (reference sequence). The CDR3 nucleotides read TGTGCCAGCAGTTTATCGGACAGTGGTGATGGCTACACCTTC. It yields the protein CASSLSDSGDGYTF.

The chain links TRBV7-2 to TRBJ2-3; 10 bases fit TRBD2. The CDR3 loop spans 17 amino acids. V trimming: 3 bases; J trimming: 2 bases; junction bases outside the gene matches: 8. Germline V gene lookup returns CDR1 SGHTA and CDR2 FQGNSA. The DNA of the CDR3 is TGTGCCAGCAGCTTGATCCAACTAGCGGGACTCACAGATACGCAGTATTTT. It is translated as CASSLIQLAGLTDTQYF.

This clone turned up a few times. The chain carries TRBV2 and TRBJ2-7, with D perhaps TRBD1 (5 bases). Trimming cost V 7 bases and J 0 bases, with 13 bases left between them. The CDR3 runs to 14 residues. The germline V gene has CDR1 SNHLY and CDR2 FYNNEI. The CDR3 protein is CASMMTASSYEQYF. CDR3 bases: TGTGCCAGCATGATGACAGCGAGCTCCTACGAGCAGTACTTC.

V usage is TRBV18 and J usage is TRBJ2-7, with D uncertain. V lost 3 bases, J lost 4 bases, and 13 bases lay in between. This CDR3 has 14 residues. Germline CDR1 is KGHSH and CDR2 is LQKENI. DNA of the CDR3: TGTGCCAGCTCACCCGGAGACCACCCATACGAGCAGTACTTC. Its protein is CASSPGDHPYEQYF.

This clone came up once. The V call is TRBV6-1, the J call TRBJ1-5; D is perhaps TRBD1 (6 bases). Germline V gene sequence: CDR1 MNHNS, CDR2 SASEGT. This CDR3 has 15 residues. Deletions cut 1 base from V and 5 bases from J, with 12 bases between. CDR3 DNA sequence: TGTGCCAGCAGTGAAGGCTCAGGGGTGGATCAGCCCCAGCATTTT. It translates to CASSEGSGVDQPQHF.